Here is one T cell receptor (beta chain) with its context. A read error may produce the germline difference seen at one junction end. The CDR3 runs 15 residues. Per the germline V gene, CDR1 is SSHAT and CDR2 is FNYEAQ (reference sequence). The data were taken from a study of beta chain features in type 1 diabetes. Isolated RNA was reverse transcribed in full, so expressed TCRB transcripts were sequenced. Generated by immunoSEQ multiplex PCR, the TCRdb table keeps only in-frame clones and is missing some. Counted here are approximately 470,000 clones, approximately 28% occurring once; the ten biggest clones make up 0.06% to 0.07%.

Sequenced input: naive CD4+ T cells from blood. The V and J genes are TRBV7-7 and TRBJ2-3; 10 bases agree with TRBD1. This clonotype was sampled from a man aged 18 to 30 in good health. CDR3 DNA: TGTGCTAGCAGCCTACGACAGGGGGCTGAAGATACGCAGTATTTT. Its protein is CASSLRQGAEDTQYF. Full variable domain (missing parts from reference TRBV7-7 and TRBJ2-3): GAGVSQSPRYKVTKRGQDVTLRCDPISSHATLYWYQQALGQGPEFLTYFNYEAQPDKSGLPSDRFSAERPEGSISTLTIQRTEQRDSAMYRCASSLRQGAEDTQYFGPGTRLTVL.